This T cell receptor beta chain was obtained from a study of Graves' ophthalmopathy and Graves' hyperthyroidism. Whole-study findings and limits: The majority of expanded thyroid clonotypes above 0.001 frequency also occurred in blood.

The CDR3 covers 15 residues. V shed 6 bases, J shed 5 bases, and the junction held 8 bases outside the gene matches. CDR1 is LNHDA and CDR2 is SQIVND in the germline V gene (reference sequence). Details on this clonotype: The target antigen is unknown.

For repertoire sequencing, the TCR beta CDR3 regions were amplified from RNA transcripts. Following a first-round RT-PCR that used HTBI primers, a second-round multiplex PCR was carried out. TCRdb recomputed calls from the multiplex PCR reads with MiXCR, one row per CDR3 protein. The sample consists of over a million distinct CDR3 sequences, 35% to 40% of them appearing once. New diagnoses, under 2 months' duration, and ages 18 to 65 characterized the hyperthyroidism patients. None of the included patients had other autoimmune diseases, uncontrolled infections, pregnancy or lactation, as these led to exclusion. Diagnoses were established from clinical symptoms, serum thyroxine, TRAb, thyroid ultrasound and orbital computed tomography.

This clonotype originated in an adult man with Graves' hyperthyroidism. V is TRBV19 and J is TRBJ2-3; 10 nucleotides match TRBD2. Sequencing used peripheral blood or thyroid tissue (not recorded which). The DNA of the CDR3 is TGTGCCAGTAGCATGAGCGGGGGGGCGGGAGATACGCAGTATTTT. Amino acid sequence: CASSMSGGAGDTQYF.